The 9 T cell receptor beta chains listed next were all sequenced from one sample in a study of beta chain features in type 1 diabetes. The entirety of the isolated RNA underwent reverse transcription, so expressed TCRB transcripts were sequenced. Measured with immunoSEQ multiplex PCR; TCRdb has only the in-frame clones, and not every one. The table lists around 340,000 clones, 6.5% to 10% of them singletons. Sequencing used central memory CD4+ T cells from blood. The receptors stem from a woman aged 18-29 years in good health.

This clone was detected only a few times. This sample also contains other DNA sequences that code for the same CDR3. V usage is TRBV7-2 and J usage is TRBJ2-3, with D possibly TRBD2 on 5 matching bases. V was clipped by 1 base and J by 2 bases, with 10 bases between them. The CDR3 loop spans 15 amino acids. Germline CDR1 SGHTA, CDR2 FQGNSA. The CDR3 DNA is TGTGCCAGCAGCTTAGTTGCGGGTAACACAGATACGCAGTATTTT. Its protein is CASSLVAGNTDTQYF.

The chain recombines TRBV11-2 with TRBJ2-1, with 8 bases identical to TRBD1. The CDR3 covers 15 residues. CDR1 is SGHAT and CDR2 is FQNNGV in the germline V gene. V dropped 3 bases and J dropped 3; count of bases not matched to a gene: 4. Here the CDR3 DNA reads TGTGCCAGCAGCTTGCGGGGACAGGTCTACAATGAGCAGTTCTTC. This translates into CASSLRGQVYNEQFF. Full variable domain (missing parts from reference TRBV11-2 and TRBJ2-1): EAGVAQSPRYKIIEKRQSVAFWCNPISGHATLYWYQQILGQGPKLLIQFQNNGVVDDSQLPKDRFSAERLKGVDSTLKIQPAKLEDSAVYLCASSLRGQVYNEQFFGPGTRLTVL.

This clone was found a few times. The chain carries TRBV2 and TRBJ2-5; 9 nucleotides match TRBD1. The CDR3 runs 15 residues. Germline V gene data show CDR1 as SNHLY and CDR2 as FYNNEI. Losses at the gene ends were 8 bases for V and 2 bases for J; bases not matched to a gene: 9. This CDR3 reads CASLSGQGNQETQYF. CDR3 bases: TGTGCCAGCCTAAGCGGACAGGGGAATCAAGAGACCCAGTACTTC.

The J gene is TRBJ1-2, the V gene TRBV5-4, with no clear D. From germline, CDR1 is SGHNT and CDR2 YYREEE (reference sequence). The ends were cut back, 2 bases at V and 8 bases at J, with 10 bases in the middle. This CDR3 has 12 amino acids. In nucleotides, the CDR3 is TGTGCCAGCAGCTTAAATCAGGCCGGCTACACCTTC. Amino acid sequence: CASSLNQAGYTF.

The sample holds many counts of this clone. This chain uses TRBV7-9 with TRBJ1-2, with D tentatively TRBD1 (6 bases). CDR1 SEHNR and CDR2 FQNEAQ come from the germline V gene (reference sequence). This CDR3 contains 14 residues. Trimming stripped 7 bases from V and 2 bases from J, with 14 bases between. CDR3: CASTPTGGNYGYTF. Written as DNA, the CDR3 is TGTGCCAGCACCCCGACAGGAGGGAACTATGGCTACACCTTC.

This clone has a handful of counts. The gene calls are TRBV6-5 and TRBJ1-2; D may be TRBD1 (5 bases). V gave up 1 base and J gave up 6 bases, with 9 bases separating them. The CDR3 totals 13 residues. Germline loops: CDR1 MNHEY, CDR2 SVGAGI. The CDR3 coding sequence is TGTGCCAGCAGTTACTTCCAGGGAAATGGCTACACCTTC. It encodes CASSYFQGNGYTF.

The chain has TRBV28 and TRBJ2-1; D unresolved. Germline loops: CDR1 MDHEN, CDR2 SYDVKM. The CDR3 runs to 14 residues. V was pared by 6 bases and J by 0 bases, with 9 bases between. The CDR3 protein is CASRTASSYNEQFF. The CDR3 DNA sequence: TGTGCCAGCAGAACGGCAAGCTCCTACAATGAGCAGTTCTTC.

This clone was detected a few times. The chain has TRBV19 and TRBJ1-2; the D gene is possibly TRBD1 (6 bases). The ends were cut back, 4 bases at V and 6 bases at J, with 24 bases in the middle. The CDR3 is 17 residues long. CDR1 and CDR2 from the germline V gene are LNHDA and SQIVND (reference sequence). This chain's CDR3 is CASSNLPGTRTENGYTF. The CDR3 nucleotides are TGTGCCAGTAGTAACCTACCCGGGACAAGGACGGAGAATGGCTACACCTTC.

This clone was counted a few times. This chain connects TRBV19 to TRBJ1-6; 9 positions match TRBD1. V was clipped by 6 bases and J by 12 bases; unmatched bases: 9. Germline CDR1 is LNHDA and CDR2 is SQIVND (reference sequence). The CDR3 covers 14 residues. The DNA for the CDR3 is TGTGCCAGTAGCCGATGGGACAGGGCAGGACCCCTCCACTTT. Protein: CASSRWDRAGPLHF.